Below are 10 T cell receptor beta chains sequenced from a single sample in a study of control samples from healthy donors and cancer patients. Generated by immunoSEQ multiplex PCR, the TCRdb table keeps only in-frame clones and is missing some. Among 150,000 or so clones listed, about 90% were seen once. Sequenced: blood. The receptor source for this set is a man aged 18 to 29 in good health.

This chain joins TRBV27 and TRBJ2-7, with 8 bases that match TRBD2. Trimming removed 6 bases from V and 7 bases from J; junction bases left unmatched: 14. CDR3 length equals 15 residues. Germline-derived CDR1 and CDR2 are MNHEY and SMNVEV (reference sequence). CDR3 region: CASRRPGGTFEEQYF. CDR3 DNA: TGTGCCAGCAGGAGGCCGGGGGGGACGTTCGAAGAGCAGTACTTC.

This chain links TRBV27 with TRBJ1-4; weak D call: TRBD1 (5 bases). Trimming stripped 6 bases from V and 8 bases from J, with 16 bases between. CDR1 is MNHEY and CDR2 is SMNVEV in the germline V gene (reference sequence). The CDR3 has 14 amino acids. The CDR3 bases are TGTGCCAGCAGCCTTCGGGGGGAATCCGAAAAACTGTTTTTT. Amino acid sequence: CASSLRGESEKLFF.

This chain links TRBV15 with TRBJ1-6; maybe TRBD1 (6 bases). V was pared by 4 bases and J by 0 bases, with 13 bases between. This CDR3 region has 17 residues. Looked up from germline, CDR1 is LNHNV and CDR2 is YYDKDF (reference sequence). The CDR3 region is CATSTHQGSSYNSPLHF. CDR3 in DNA: TGTGCCACCAGCACTCATCAGGGGAGCTCCTATAATTCACCCCTCCACTTT.

The rearrangement links TRBV7-3 to TRBJ2-5; D unclear. This CDR3 is built from 13 residues. Trimming took off 2 bases at V and 5 bases at J, with 9 bases between the two ends. Looked up from germline, CDR1 is SGHTA and CDR2 is FQGTGA. The CDR3 here is CASSLYDKETQYF. Written as DNA, the CDR3 is TGTGCCAGCAGCTTATACGACAAGGAGACCCAGTACTTC. The full variable domain, with the rest looked up from reference TRBV7-3 and TRBJ2-5, is GAGVSQTPSNKVTEKGKYVELRCDPISGHTALYWYRQSLGQGPEFLIYFQGTGAADDSGLPNDRFFAVRPEGSVSTLKIQRTERGDSAVYLCASSLYDKETQYFGPGTRLLVL.

The chain carries TRBV19 and TRBJ2-7; 9 bases are a match to TRBD1. Per germline, CDR1 LNHDA and CDR2 SQIVND (reference sequence). J gave up 6 bases and V 5 bases, and 8 bases lay outside the gene matches. The CDR3 is 14 amino acids. CDR3 bases: TGTGCCAGTAGTGACCACAGGGGGCGCCCCGAGCAGTACTTC. This translates into CASSDHRGRPEQYF.

This clone came up once. This chain joins TRBV4-3 and TRBJ2-1; D unresolved. The CDR3 runs to 17 residues. Germline lookup yields CDR1 LGHNA and CDR2 YSLEER. Trimming cost V 4 bases and J 0 bases, with 16 bases left between them. This CDR3 reads CASSPTSVLNSYNEQFF. The CDR3 DNA sequence: TGCGCCAGCAGCCCTACGTCTGTCCTAAACTCCTACAATGAGCAGTTCTTC.

The gene calls are TRBV19 and TRBJ1-3; D remains ambiguous. The germline gives CDR1 LNHDA, CDR2 SQIVND (reference sequence). The CDR3 has 14 residues. Trimming left V 6 bases short and J 0 bases short, with 9 bases between. The CDR3 protein is CASSSNLSGNTIYF. The CDR3, as DNA: TGTGCCAGTAGCAGTAATCTCTCTGGAAACACCATATATTTT.

This clone has only one observation. V usage is TRBV12-3 or TRBV12-4 and J usage is TRBJ1-2; D is unclear. Trimming shortened V by 3 bases and J by 3 bases, and 8 bases separated the two germline ends. The CDR3 has 13 residues. CDR3 nucleotide sequence: TGTGCCAGCAGTTTTTTGGGTCACTATGGCTACACCTTC. Translating it yields CASSFLGHYGYTF.

The chain links TRBV13 to TRBJ2-2; D might be TRBD1 or TRBD2, each matching 6 bases. This CDR3 has 16 residues. In germline, CDR1 is PRHDT, CDR2 FYEKMQ (reference sequence). V was clipped by 7 bases and J by 1 base, with 16 bases between them. The CDR3 coding sequence is TGTGCCAGCAAGGGCGTTGGGGGGCGGAACACCGGGGAGCTGTTTTTT. Protein sequence: CASKGVGGRNTGELFF.

The chain has TRBV29-1 and TRBJ1-2; no clear D gene. CDR3 size: 14 residues. The germline V gene encodes CDR1 SQVTM and CDR2 ANQGSEA. Trimming shortened V by 0 bases and J by 4 bases, and 12 bases separated the two germline ends. Here the CDR3 DNA reads TGCAGCGTTGAAGATCCACGCCAGATCTATGGCTACACCTTC. Encoded protein: CSVEDPRQIYGYTF.